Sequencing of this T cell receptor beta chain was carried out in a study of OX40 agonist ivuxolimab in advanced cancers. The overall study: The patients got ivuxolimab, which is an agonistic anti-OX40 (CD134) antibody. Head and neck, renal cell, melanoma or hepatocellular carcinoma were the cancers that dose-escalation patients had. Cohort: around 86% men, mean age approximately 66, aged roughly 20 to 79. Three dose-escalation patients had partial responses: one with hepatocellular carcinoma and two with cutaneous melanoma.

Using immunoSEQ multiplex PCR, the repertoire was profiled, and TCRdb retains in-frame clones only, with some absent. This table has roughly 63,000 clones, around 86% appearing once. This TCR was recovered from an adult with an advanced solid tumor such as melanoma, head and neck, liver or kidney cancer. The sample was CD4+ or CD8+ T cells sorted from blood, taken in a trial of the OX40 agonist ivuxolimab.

The CDR3 here is CAGGSPGTEDTDTQYF. CDR3 sequence (DNA): TGTGCCGGCGGAAGTCCCGGGACAGAAGACACAGATACGCAGTATTTT. The chain recombines TRBV19 with TRBJ2-3; 7 bases line up with TRBD1. Germline CDR1 is LNHDA and CDR2 is SQIVND (reference sequence). V lost 11 bases to trimming and J lost 2 bases; unmatched junction nucleotides: 16. The CDR3 loop spans 16 amino acids.